The subject of this entry is one TCR beta chain. This sample is drawn from a study of T cell changes during pregnancy in multiple sclerosis. Assay: immunoSEQ multiplex PCR; the TCRdb copy retains only in-frame clones and omits some. The sample lists 70,000 to 100,000 clones, roughly 93% occurring once. Germline CDR1 and CDR2: SEHNR and FQNEAQ (reference sequence). The CDR3 has 17 residues. The V and J ends lost 4 bases and 2 bases, in that order; junction bases with no gene match: 14. The chain employs TRBV7-9 and TRBJ2-7; 7 positions match TRBD1. The receptor was isolated from a female donor with multiple sclerosis, enrolled in a pregnancy study. The starting material was peripheral blood, obtained in the first trimester of pregnancy. CDR3 DNA: TGTGCCAGCAGCTCGGACATGGGGGACAGAGCCACCTACGAGCAGTACTTC. Its protein product is CASSSDMGDRATYEQYF.